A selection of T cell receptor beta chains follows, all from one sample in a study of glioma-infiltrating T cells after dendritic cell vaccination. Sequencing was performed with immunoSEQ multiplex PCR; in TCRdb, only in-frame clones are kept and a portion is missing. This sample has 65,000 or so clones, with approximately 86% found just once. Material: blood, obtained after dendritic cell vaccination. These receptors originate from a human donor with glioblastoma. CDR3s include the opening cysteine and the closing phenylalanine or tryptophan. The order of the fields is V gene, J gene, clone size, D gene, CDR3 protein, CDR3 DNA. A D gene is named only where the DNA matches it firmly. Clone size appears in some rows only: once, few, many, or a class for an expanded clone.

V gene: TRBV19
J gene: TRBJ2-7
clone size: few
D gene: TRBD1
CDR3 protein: CASMGQGANEQYF
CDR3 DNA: TGTGCCAGTATGGGACAGGGGGCTAACGAGCAGTACTTC

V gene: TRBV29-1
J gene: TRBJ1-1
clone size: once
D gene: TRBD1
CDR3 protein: CSVRTGKNTEAFF
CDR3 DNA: TGCAGCGTTAGGACAGGAAAGAACACTGAAGCTTTCTTT

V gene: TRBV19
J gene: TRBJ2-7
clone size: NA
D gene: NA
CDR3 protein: CASRPAVGAVSGEQYF
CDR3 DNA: TGTGCCAGTAGGCCTGCGGTCGGAGCCGTGAGTGGCGAGCAGTACTTC

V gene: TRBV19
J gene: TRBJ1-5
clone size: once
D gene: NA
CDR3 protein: CASSPHGFAQPQHF
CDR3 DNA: TGTGCCAGTAGTCCCCACGGGTTTGCTCAGCCCCAGCATTTT

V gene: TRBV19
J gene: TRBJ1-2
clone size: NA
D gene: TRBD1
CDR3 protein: CASSPTRTGYGYTF
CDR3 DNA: TGTGCCAGTAGTCCAACGAGGACAGGGTATGGCTACACCTTC

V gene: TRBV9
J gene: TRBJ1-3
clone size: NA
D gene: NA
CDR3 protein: CASSPLALSSGNTIYF
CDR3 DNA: TGTGCCAGCAGCCCCCTCGCCCTAAGCTCTGGAAACACCATATATTTT

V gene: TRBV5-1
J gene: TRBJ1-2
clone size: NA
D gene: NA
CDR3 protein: CASSLWDTSQANYGYTF
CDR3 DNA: TGCGCCAGCAGCTTGTGGGACACCTCCCAGGCTAACTATGGCTACACCTTC

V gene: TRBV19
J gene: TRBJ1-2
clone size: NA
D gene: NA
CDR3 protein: CASSPLGVNYGYTF
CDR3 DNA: TGTGCCAGTAGTCCTCTCGGTGTGAACTATGGCTACACCTTC

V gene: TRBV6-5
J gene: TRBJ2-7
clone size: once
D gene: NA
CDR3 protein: CASSMRTIGNEQYF
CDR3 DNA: TGTGCCAGCAGTATGCGGACAATCGGCAACGAGCAGTACTTC

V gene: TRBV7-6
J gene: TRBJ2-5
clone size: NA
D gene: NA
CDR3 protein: CASSLIAQKETQYF
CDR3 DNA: TGTGCCAGCAGCTTAATAGCGCAGAAAGAGACCCAGTACTTC

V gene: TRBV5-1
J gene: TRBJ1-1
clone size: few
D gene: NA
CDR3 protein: CASSRAQGNTEAFF
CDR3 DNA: TGCGCCAGCAGCCGAGCACAGGGGAACACTGAAGCTTTCTTT

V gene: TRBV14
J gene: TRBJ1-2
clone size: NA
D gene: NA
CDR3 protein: CASSPSSGFVGYTF
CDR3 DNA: TGTGCCAGCAGCCCTTCCAGCGGTTTCGTCGGCTACACCTTC

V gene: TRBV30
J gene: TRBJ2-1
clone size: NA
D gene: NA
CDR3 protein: CAWSVGGSYNEQFF
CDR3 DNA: TGTGCCTGGAGTGTAGGAGGCTCCTACAATGAGCAGTTCTTC

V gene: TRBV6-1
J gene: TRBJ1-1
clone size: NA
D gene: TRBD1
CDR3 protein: CASSEGQGYTEAFF
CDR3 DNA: TGTGCCAGCAGTGAAGGACAGGGTTACACTGAAGCTTTCTTT

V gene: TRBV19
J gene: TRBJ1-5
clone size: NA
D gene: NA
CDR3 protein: CASNRGGAGQPQHF
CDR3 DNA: TGTGCCAGTAATAGGGGGGGCGCAGGACAGCCCCAGCATTTT

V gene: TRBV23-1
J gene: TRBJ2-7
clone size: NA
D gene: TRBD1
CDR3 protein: CASGGDRGDEQYF
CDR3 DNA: TGCGCCAGCGGGGGGGACAGGGGGGACGAGCAGTACTTC

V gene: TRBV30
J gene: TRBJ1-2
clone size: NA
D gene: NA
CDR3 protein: CAWSDREVYGYTF
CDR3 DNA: TGTGCCTGGAGTGACAGGGAAGTATATGGCTACACCTTC

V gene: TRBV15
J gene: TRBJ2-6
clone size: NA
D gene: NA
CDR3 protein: CATSREFRATGANVLTF
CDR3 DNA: TGTGCCACCAGCAGAGAATTCAGGGCAACTGGGGCCAACGTCCTGACTTTC

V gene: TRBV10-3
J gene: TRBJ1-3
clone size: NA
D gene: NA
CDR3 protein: CAISESGRGNTIYF
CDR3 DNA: TGTGCCATCAGTGAGTCAGGGAGAGGAAACACCATATATTTT

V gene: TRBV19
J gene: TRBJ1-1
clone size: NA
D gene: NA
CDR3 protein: CASSRGVENTEAFF
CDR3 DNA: TGTGCCAGTAGCCGGGGGGTCGAGAACACTGAAGCTTTCTTT

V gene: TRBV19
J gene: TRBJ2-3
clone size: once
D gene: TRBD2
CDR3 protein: CASSIGLAGTDTQYF
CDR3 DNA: TGTGCCAGTAGCATCGGACTAGCGGGCACAGATACGCAGTATTTT

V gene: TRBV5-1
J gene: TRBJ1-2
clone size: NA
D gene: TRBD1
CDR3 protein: CASSLEQGAWGYTF
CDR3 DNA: TGCGCCAGCAGCTTGGAACAGGGGGCGTGGGGCTACACCTTC

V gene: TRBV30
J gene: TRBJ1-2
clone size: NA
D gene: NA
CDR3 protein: CAWEGRRTASYGYTF
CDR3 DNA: TGTGCCTGGGAAGGTCGAAGGACAGCGAGCTATGGCTACACCTTC

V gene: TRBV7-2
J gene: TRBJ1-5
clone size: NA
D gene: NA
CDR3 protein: CASSSPGGAMSNQPQHF
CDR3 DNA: TGTGCCAGCAGCTCCCCGGGTGGGGCGATGAGCAATCAGCCCCAGCATTTT

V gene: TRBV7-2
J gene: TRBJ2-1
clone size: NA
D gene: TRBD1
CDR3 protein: CATRLGPQGRGLNEQFF
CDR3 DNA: TGTGCCACAAGATTAGGTCCACAGGGAAGGGGGCTCAATGAGCAGTTCTTC